This paragraph covers one TCR beta chain sequence. In the original analysis: Estimates of nucleated cell counts were drawn from the amplification of reference gene primers. Assay used: immunoSEQ multiplex PCR; TCRdb lists only in-frame clones, some missing. V, J and clone size were drawn from that table, and D and trimming were deduced from the DNA. The data contain under 300,000 clones, approximately 85% of them seen just once; the ten biggest clones take up about 6.9%. These data are taken from a study of blood T cell repertoires in COVID-19. The CDR3 spans 17 residues. Germline V lookup: CDR1 SGHRS, CDR2 YFSETQ. J gave up 2 bases and V 4 bases, and 10 bases lay outside the gene matches. Those enrolled, adults aged roughly 18 to 95 years, came from about two dozen US areas.

Material for sequencing was PBMCs or T cells enriched from blood (not recorded which). The receptor was isolated from a woman in her 50s who had been exposed to COVID-19. The V and J genes are TRBV5-1 and TRBJ2-1, with 9 bases fitting TRBD2. The chain's CDR3 is CASSLTGGGAPYNEQFF. The CDR3 DNA reads TGCGCCAGCAGCCTCACTGGCGGGGGGGCCCCCTACAATGAGCAGTTCTTC.